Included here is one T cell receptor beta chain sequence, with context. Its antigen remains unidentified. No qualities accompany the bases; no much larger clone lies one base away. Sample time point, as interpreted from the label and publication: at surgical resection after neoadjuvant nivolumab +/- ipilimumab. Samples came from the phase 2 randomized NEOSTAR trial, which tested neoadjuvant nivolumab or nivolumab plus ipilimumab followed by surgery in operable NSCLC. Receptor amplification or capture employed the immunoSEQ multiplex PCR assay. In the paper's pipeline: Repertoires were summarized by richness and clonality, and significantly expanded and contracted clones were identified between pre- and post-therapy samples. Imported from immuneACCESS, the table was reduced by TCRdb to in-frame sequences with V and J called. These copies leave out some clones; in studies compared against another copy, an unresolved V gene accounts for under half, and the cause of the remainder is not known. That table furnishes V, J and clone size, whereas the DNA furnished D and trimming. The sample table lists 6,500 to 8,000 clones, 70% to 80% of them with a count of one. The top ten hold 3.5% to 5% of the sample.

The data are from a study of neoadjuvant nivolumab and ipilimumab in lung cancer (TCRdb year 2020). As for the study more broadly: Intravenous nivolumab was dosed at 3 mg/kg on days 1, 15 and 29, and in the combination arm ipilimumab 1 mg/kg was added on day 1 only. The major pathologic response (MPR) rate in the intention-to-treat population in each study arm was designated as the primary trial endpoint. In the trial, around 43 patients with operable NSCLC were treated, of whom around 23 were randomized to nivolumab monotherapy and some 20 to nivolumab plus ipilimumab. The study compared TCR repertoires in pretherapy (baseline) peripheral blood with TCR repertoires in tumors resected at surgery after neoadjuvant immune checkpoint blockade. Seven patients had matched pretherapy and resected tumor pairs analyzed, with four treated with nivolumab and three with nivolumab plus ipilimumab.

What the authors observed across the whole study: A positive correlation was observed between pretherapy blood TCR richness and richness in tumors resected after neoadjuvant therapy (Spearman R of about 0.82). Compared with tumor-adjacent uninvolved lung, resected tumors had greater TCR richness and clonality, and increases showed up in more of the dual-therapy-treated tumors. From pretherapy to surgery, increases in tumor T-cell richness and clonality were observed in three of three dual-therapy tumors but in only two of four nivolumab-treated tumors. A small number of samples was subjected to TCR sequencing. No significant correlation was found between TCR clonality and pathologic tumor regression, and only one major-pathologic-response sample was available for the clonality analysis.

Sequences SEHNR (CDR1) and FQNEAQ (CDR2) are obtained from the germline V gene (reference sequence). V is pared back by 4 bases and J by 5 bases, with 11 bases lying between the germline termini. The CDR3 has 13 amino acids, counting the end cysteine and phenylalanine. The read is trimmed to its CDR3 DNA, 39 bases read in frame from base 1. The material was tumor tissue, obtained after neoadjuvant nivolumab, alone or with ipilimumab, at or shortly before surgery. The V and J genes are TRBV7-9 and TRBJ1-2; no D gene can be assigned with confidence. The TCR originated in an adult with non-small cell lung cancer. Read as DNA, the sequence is TGTGCCAGCAGCTCACGGGAACTTTATGGCTACACCTTC. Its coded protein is CASSSRELYGYTF.